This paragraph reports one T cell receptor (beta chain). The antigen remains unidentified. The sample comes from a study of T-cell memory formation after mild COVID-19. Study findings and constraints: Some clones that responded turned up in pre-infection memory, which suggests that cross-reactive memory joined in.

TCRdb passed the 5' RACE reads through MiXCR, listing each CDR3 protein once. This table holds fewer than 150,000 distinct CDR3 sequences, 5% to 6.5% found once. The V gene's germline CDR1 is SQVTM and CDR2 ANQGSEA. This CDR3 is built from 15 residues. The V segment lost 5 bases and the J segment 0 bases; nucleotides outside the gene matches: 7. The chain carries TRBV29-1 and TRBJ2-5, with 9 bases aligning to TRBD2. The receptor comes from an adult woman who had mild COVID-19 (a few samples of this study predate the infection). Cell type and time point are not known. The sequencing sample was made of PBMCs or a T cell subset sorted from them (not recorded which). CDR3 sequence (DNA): TGCAGCGTTTTGCTTGGCGGGAGGGACCAAGAGACCCAGTACTTC. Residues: CSVLLGGRDQETQYF.